Listed below are T cell receptor beta chains from one sample, sequenced in a study of blood T cell repertoires in COVID-19. Clones were read by immunoSEQ multiplex PCR, and TCRdb kept only the in-frame ones, dropping some. The profile shows 150,000 to 200,000 clones, approximately 86% of them singletons. The sample comprised peripheral blood. These receptors were taken from a man in his fifties or sixties with acute or convalescent COVID-19. Both conserved end residues are part of each CDR3. A D gene is named only where the DNA matches it firmly. The size entry is marked missing in some rows and otherwise reads once, few, many or a size class.

>TRBJ1-1|14|TRBV19|once|TRBD1
TGTGCCAGTAGTAACCACAGGGGGCGTACTGAAGCTTTCTTT
CASSNHRGRTEAFF
>TRBJ1-1|14|TRBV10-3|NA|NA
TGTGCCATCAAGTTGGGGGGGCCCAACACTGAAGCTTTCTTT
CAIKLGGPNTEAFF
>TRBJ2-7|12|TRBV18|NA|NA
TGTGCCAGCTCACTATCTAGGGGCGAGCAGTACTTC
CASSLSRGEQYF
>TRBJ1-5|13|TRBV29-1|NA|NA
TGCAGCGTTGATCGGGGGGCCGGTCAGCCCCAGCATTTT
CSVDRGAGQPQHF
>TRBJ2-5|15|TRBV7-9|once|TRBD1
TGTGCCAGCAGCTCCAGTGTAGGGGGCGCGGAGACCCAGTACTTC
CASSSSVGGAETQYF
>TRBJ1-6|17|TRBV28|NA|NA
TGTGCCAGCAGTCCCGGGTCGACCAGCTCCTATAATTCACCCCTCCACTTT
CASSPGSTSSYNSPLHF
>TRBJ2-1|14|TRBV18|NA|NA
TGTGCCAGCTCACCACCTGGACAGAGAGGTGAGCAGTTCTTC
CASSPPGQRGEQFF
>TRBJ1-1|13|TRBV6-5|NA|NA
TGTGCCAGCATGATTAGCGCTGGGACTGAAGCTTTCTTT
CASMISAGTEAFF
>TRBJ1-5|14|TRBV28|NA|NA
TGTGCCAGCAGTTTGACAGGCCCGCTAGTCACCCAGCATTTT
CASSLTGPLVTQHF
>TRBJ2-1|13|TRBV2|NA|NA
TGTGCCAGCAGGGTGGGGGGAGGCAATGAGCAGTTCTTC
CASRVGGGNEQFF
>TRBJ2-7|12|TRBV3-1/TRBV3-2|NA|NA
TGTGCCAGCAGCCAATCGTCTGTCGAGCAGTACTTC
CASSQSSVEQYF
>TRBJ2-7|15|TRBV28|NA|TRBD1
TGTGCCAGCAGTCGGACAGGGGGCGCATCCTACGAGCAGTACTTC
CASSRTGGASYEQYF
>TRBJ1-2|13|TRBV7-8|NA|NA
TGTGCCAGCAGCTTCGCAGGGAAAAACGGCTACACCTTC
CASSFAGKNGYTF
>TRBJ2-3|14|TRBV7-3|NA|NA
TGTGCCAGCAGGAGCGGTTCTAGCACAGATACGCAGTATTTT
CASRSGSSTDTQYF
>TRBJ2-5|14|TRBV7-3|NA|NA
TGTGCCAGCAGCTTAAGCGGCCCCCAAGAGACCCAGTACTTC
CASSLSGPQETQYF
>TRBJ1-1|13|TRBV3-1/TRBV3-2|NA|NA
TGTGCCAGCAGCTTACGAGGGAACACTGAAGCTTTCTTT
CASSLRGNTEAFF
>TRBJ1-2|14|TRBV3-1/TRBV3-2|NA|TRBD1
TGTGCCAGCAGCCCAGGGCAGGGGGCAGGTGGCTACACCTTC
CASSPGQGAGGYTF
>TRBJ1-2|13|TRBV19|once|NA
TGTGCCAGTAGTATGCGGGAACCCTATGGCTACACCTTC
CASSMREPYGYTF
>TRBJ1-5|13|TRBV18|NA|NA
TGTGCCAGCTCTCAAGAGGGGGATCAGCCCCAGCATTTT
CASSQEGDQPQHF
>TRBJ1-1|11|TRBV20-1|NA|NA
TGCAGTGCTAGAGATCCCATGGAAGCTTTCTTT
CSARDPMEAFF
>TRBJ2-4|13|TRBV28|NA|NA
TGTGCCAGGCAGGGATTAGCCAAAAACATTCAGTACTTC
CARQGLAKNIQYF
>TRBJ1-5|16|TRBV6-6|NA|TRBD1
TGTGCCAGCAGCCTGATGACAGGGGGCGCCGGACAGCCCCAGCATTTT
CASSLMTGGAGQPQHF